These 29 T cell receptor beta chains originate from one sample sequenced in a study of control samples from healthy donors and cancer patients (dated by TCRdb to the early 2020s). Receptors were amplified or captured by the immunoSEQ multiplex PCR assay. In TCRdb, the immuneACCESS table is reduced to in-frame sequences with V and J assigned. These tables do not hold every clone; where another copy was compared, an unresolved V gene accounts for under half, and the others remain unexplained. The sample table records 150,000 to 180,000 clones; over 85% of these occur just once. 2% to 2.5% of the sample goes to the ten largest clones. Sequencing input: blood. These TCRs come from a man aged 45-65 years in good health.

The V call is TRBV19, the J call TRBJ1-5, with D unclear. The germline V gene has CDR1 LNHDA and CDR2 SQIVND (reference sequence). The CDR3 contains 12 residues. Deletions cut 6 bases from V and 0 bases from J, with 3 bases between. CDR3 nucleotides: TGTGCCAGTAGCGATAGCAATCAGCCCCAGCATTTT. It is translated as CASSDSNQPQHF.

This chain links TRBV18 with TRBJ2-1, with D perhaps TRBD2 (6 bases). The ends were cut back, 2 bases at V and 9 bases at J, with 14 bases in the middle. The CDR3 has 14 residues. CDR1 and CDR2 from the germline V gene are KGHSH and LQKENI. CDR3: CASSPGTPLGEQFF. CDR3 DNA sequence: TGTGCCAGCTCACCAGGGACTCCCTTGGGTGAGCAGTTCTTC.

The V and J genes are TRBV7-9 and TRBJ2-3; D ambiguous. Germline CDR1 SEHNR, CDR2 FQNEAQ (reference sequence). Trimming shortened V by 6 bases and J by 6 bases, and 10 bases separated the two germline ends. The CDR3 runs 12 residues. The CDR3 DNA sequence: TGTGCCAGCAGGGACCTTCGTGATACGCAGTATTTT. Translation gives CASRDLRDTQYF.

This clone was seen once. The rearrangement links TRBV3-1 (or the pseudogene TRBV3-2) to TRBJ2-1; 11 bases are a match to TRBD2. Germline CDR1 LGHDT, CDR2 YNNKEL (reference sequence). This CDR3 region has 16 residues. V shed 2 bases, J shed 5 bases, and the junction held 5 bases outside the gene matches. The CDR3 loop is CASSQTGLAENNEQFF. In DNA, the CDR3 is TGTGCCAGCAGCCAAACGGGACTAGCGGAAAACAATGAGCAGTTCTTC.

The V gene is TRBV5-1, the J gene TRBJ2-3; D gene ambiguous. The length of the CDR3 is 12 residues. V was pared by 2 bases and J by 9 bases, with 10 bases between. The germline gives CDR1 SGHRS, CDR2 YFSETQ. The CDR3 DNA reads as TGCGCCAGCAGCTTTGACCTTGAGACGCAGTATTTT. It is translated as CASSFDLETQYF.

The CDR3 region has the DNA TGTGCCAGCAGTTTAACGACGGACCACCAGAACACTGAAGCTTTCTTT. Translation gives CASSLTTDHQNTEAFF. The V call is TRBV28, the J call TRBJ1-1; the D is unclear. This CDR3 spans 16 amino acids. V was trimmed by 2 bases and J by 1 base, leaving 14 bases between them. Germline V gene sequence: CDR1 MDHEN, CDR2 SYDVKM.

In this sample, this clone turned up once. The chain is built from TRBV11-1 and TRBJ1-6; D is uncertain. The CDR3 consists of 13 residues. The V gene's germline CDR1 is SGHAT and CDR2 FQDESV (reference sequence). V lost 6 bases to trimming and J lost 7 bases, with 10 bases between them. CDR3 sequence (DNA): TGTGCCAGCAGTTCCGACGGGAATTCACCCCTCCACTTT. It translates to CASSSDGNSPLHF.

The V call is TRBV19, the J call TRBJ2-2, with 15 bases fitting TRBD2. Germline V CDR1 and CDR2: LNHDA, SQIVND (reference sequence). This CDR3 has 20 residues. The trim removed 4 bases at V and 0 bases at J, leaving 9 bases unmatched. The CDR3: CASSTRRTSGRASNTGELFF. The CDR3 DNA reads as TGTGCCAGTAGTACTCGGAGGACTAGCGGGAGGGCCTCGAACACCGGGGAGCTGTTTTTT. The variable domain in full, completed from reference TRBV19 and TRBJ2-2, reads DGGITQSPKYLFRKEGQNVTLSCEQNLNHDAMYWYRQDPGQGLRLIYYSQIVNDFQKGDIAEGYSVSREKKESFPLTVTSAQKNPTAFYLCASSTRRTSGRASNTGELFFGEGSRLTVL.

This chain uses TRBV2 with TRBJ2-7, with D unresolved. CDR1 and CDR2 from the germline V gene are SNHLY and FYNNEI. The CDR3 runs 12 residues. Between the trimmed V and J ends, which lost 4 bases and 3 bases, there was a span of 7 bases. CDR3 in DNA: TGTGCCAGCAGTGGGAACATCTACGAGCAGTACTTC. This encodes CASSGNIYEQYF.

The chain joins TRBV11-2 to TRBJ2-1; D is uncertain. The CDR3 runs 13 residues. CDR1 and CDR2 (germline): SGHAT, FQNNGV. Trimming took off 1 base at V and 8 bases at J, with 9 bases between the two ends. CDR3 DNA: TGTGCCAGCAGCTTAGGATTGGGGTATGAGCAGTTCTTC. Protein sequence: CASSLGLGYEQFF.

The V gene is TRBV28, the J gene TRBJ1-5; D may be TRBD1 (5 bases). This CDR3 region has 14 residues. Germline assignment: CDR1 MDHEN and CDR2 SYDVKM. Trimming pared 3 bases from V and 5 bases from J, leaving 11 bases between. CDR3 amino acids: CASSLGQIHQPQHF. The CDR3 DNA reads TGTGCCAGCAGTTTGGGGCAGATTCATCAGCCCCAGCATTTT.

The chain combines TRBV11-2 with TRBJ1-2; tentatively, D is TRBD1 (5 bases). Trimming left V 6 bases short and J 5 bases short, with 19 bases between. Germline V CDR1 and CDR2: SGHAT, FQNNGV. This CDR3 has 15 residues. The CDR3 bases are TGTGCCAGCAGACCTGACCCCGGGGGGTTTTATGGCTACACCTTC. Protein: CASRPDPGGFYGYTF.

V gene TRBV19 combines with J gene TRBJ1-5; the D gene is possibly TRBD1 (5 bases). CDR3 length: 16 amino acids. Germline loops: CDR1 LNHDA, CDR2 SQIVND (reference sequence). Trimming took off 5 bases at V and 12 bases at J, with 26 bases between the two ends. The chain's CDR3 is CASSATGTRRSQFQHF. CDR3 in DNA: TGTGCCAGTAGTGCAACCGGGACGAGGCGTTCCCAGTTCCAGCATTTT.

The V call is TRBV24-1, the J call TRBJ2-1; D is ambiguous. Trimming removed 6 bases from V and 1 base from J, with 0 bases in between. Germline CDR1 KGHDR, CDR2 SFDVKD. The CDR3 has 11 residues. The CDR3 nucleotides are TGTGCCACCAGTTCCTACAATGAGCAGTTCTTC. As protein: CATSSYNEQFF.

J is TRBJ2-2 and V is TRBV6-5; D possibly matches TRBD1 or TRBD2 (5 bases each). CDR1 and CDR2 (germline): MNHEY, SVGAGI. This CDR3 comprises 15 residues. V lost 6 bases to trimming and J lost 1 base, with 12 bases between them. CDR3 DNA: TGTGCCAGCAGGCTAGGGACGGTGAACACCGGGGAGCTGTTTTTT. Protein sequence: CASRLGTVNTGELFF.

This clone was detected once. This chain connects TRBV2 to TRBJ2-5; 9 nucleotides align to TRBD1. Trimming took 6 bases from V and 2 from J; bases not matched to a gene: 4. Germline V gene sequence: CDR1 SNHLY, CDR2 FYNNEI. The CDR3 contains 14 residues. The DNA of the CDR3 is TGTGCCAGCAGACTCGGGACAGGGCAAGAGACCCAGTACTTC. Residues: CASRLGTGQETQYF.

The rearrangement joins TRBV10-2 to TRBJ2-2, with a weak D call TRBD2 (5 bases). V lost 6 bases to trimming and J lost 4 bases, with 12 bases between them. Germline-derived CDR1 and CDR2 are WSHSY and SAAADI. The CDR3 has 14 amino acids. CDR3 region: CASRASITTGELFF. The CDR3 DNA reads as TGCGCCAGCAGGGCTAGCATTACCACCGGGGAGCTGTTTTTT.

The chain has TRBV15 and TRBJ1-4; D unclear. Germline CDR1 reads LNHNV; CDR2 reads YYDKDF (reference sequence). V gave up 0 bases and J gave up 3 bases, with 8 bases separating them. The CDR3 has 15 amino acids. The CDR3 region has the DNA TGTGCCACCAGCAGAGATGGGCAGCCTAATGAAAAACTGTTTTTT. Translation: CATSRDGQPNEKLFF.

The chain combines TRBV28 with TRBJ1-5; 8 bases agree with TRBD1. The V segment lost 3 bases and the J segment 1 base; nucleotides outside the gene matches: 2. From germline, CDR1 is MDHEN and CDR2 SYDVKM. The CDR3 is 15 amino acids. The CDR3: CASSFYRGSNQPQHF. The CDR3 DNA reads as TGTGCCAGCAGTTTCTACAGGGGGAGCAATCAGCCCCAGCATTTT.

V usage is TRBV5-1 and J usage is TRBJ1-4; 8 nucleotides line up with TRBD1. V shed 4 bases and J 8 bases; nucleotides not matched to a gene: 7. The germline gives CDR1 SGHRS, CDR2 YFSETQ. The CDR3 length is 14 residues. This chain's CDR3 is CASSTGTGWEKLFF. The CDR3 DNA follows: TGCGCCAGCAGCACCGGGACAGGTTGGGAAAAACTGTTTTTT.

This chain links TRBV5-1 with TRBJ2-5; 11 nucleotides agree with TRBD2. The length of the CDR3 is 14 residues. Germline-derived CDR1 and CDR2 are SGHRS and YFSETQ. J gave up 3 bases and V 4 bases, and 2 bases lay outside the gene matches. The CDR3 nucleotides are TGCGCCAGCAGCGCGGGACTAGCGGAAGAGACCCAGTACTTC. It specifies CASSAGLAEETQYF.

This clone was seen once. This chain connects TRBV27 to TRBJ1-4; a weak D match, TRBD1 (5 bases). From germline, CDR1 is MNHEY and CDR2 SMNVEV (reference sequence). Trimming shortened V by 4 bases and J by 14 bases, and 14 bases separated the two germline ends. CDR3 length equals 12 residues. The CDR3 DNA is TGTGCCAGCAGTTCAAGGGGCGAAGGGCTGTTTTTT. Amino acids: CASSSRGEGLFF.

The V and J genes are TRBV7-6 and TRBJ1-5; possible D gene TRBD1, 6 bases. V lost 4 bases and J lost 6, with 10 bases in between. CDR1 and CDR2 from the germline V gene are SGHVS and FNYEAQ. The CDR3 is made up of 13 amino acids. The CDR3 nucleotides are TGTGCCAGCAGCTCGTCAGGGGTTCAGCCCCAGCATTTT. The encoded protein is CASSSSGVQPQHF.

The chain employs TRBV3-1 (or the pseudogene TRBV3-2) and TRBJ1-6; 7 nucleotides agree with TRBD1. Trimming cost V 4 bases and J 14 bases; bases outside gene matches: 11. Germline CDR1 reads LGHDT; CDR2 reads YNNKEL (reference sequence). The CDR3 length is 14 residues. CDR3 DNA sequence: TGTGCCAGCAGCCCGGGGACAGAGACTAGGGCCCTCCACTTT. Amino acid sequence: CASSPGTETRALHF.

The chain couples TRBV5-6 to TRBJ2-3; D gene uncertain. The ends were cut back, 3 bases at V and 2 bases at J, with 4 bases in the middle. Germline V gene lookup returns CDR1 SGHDT and CDR2 YYEEEE. This CDR3 region has 12 residues. The CDR3 loop reads CASSSVTDTQYF. For the CDR3, the DNA is TGTGCCAGCAGCTCAGTCACAGATACGCAGTATTTT.

V is TRBV30 and J is TRBJ2-4; TRBD2 agrees at 8 bases. Germline loops: CDR1 GTSNPN, CDR2 SVGIG (reference sequence). The ends lost 5 bases at V and 6 bases at J; junction bases unmatched: 6. The CDR3 runs to 13 residues. As DNA, the CDR3 is TGTGCCTGGTCTCGGGGGGGTGGAAACATTCAGTACTTC. Translated: CAWSRGGGNIQYF.

J is TRBJ1-2 and V is TRBV19; D ambiguous. CDR1 LNHDA and CDR2 SQIVND come from the germline V gene (reference sequence). CDR3 length: 16 amino acids. The V gene lost 7 bases and the J gene lost 1 base, with 19 bases spanning the gap. The CDR3 DNA reads as TGTGCCAGTAACCTGGCGGCAGGCCGACGTAACTATGGCTACACCTTC. Translation: CASNLAAGRRNYGYTF.

This chain links TRBV29-1 with TRBJ1-1; possibly TRBD1 for D (5 bases). Germline CDR1 and CDR2: SQVTM and ANQGSEA. The CDR3 covers 13 residues. With 4 bases removed from V and 4 bases from J, the gap between germline ends came to 13 bases. CDR3 region: CSVGGGGGTEAFF. The CDR3 DNA reads TGCAGCGTTGGCGGGGGTGGCGGCACTGAAGCTTTCTTT. The complete variable domain, with remaining parts taken from reference TRBV29-1 and TRBJ1-1, reads SAVISQKPSRDICQRGTSLTIQCQVDSQVTMMFWYRQQPGQSLTLIATANQGSEATYESGFVIDKFPISRPNLTFSTLTVSNMSPEDSSIYLCSVGGGGGTEAFFGQGTRLTVV.

The V and J genes are TRBV27 and TRBJ1-2, with 10 bases lining up with TRBD1. Germline CDR1 and CDR2: MNHEY and SMNVEV (reference sequence). V was pared by 4 bases and J by 8 bases, with 4 bases of the junction left unmatched. CDR3 length: 13 amino acids. The CDR3 DNA follows: TGTGCCAGCAGTTCGGACAGGGGGACGGGCTACACCTTC. Translation gives CASSSDRGTGYTF.